Shown below are 3 T cell receptor beta chains from a single sample sequenced in a study of blood T cells in healthy people across ages. A second PCR, run for about 6 to 11 cycles, used a sample-barcoded 5' primer plus a J-beta primer mix. TCRdb analysed the 5' RACE reads with MiXCR anew, one entry per CDR3 protein. Of over a million distinct CDR3 sequences in the sample, 35% to 45% were seen once. The sequencing input was blood. Every receptor here comes from a woman under 30 in good health.

This clonotype was detected only a few times. The gene calls are TRBV4-3 and TRBJ2-1; D not resolved. TRBJ2-7 explains the end of the DNA better; the J call may be wrong. The CDR3 is made up of 15 amino acids. Germline CDR1 reads LGHNA; CDR2 reads YSLEER. In DNA, the CDR3 is TGCGCCAGCAGCCAAGAATTTGGCCTCCACAATGAGCAGTACTTC. As protein: CASSQEFGLHNEQYF.

This clonotype showed up just a few times. The rearrangement uses TRBV25-1 and TRBJ2-7, with a tentative D call TRBD1 (5 bases). The CDR3 runs to 12 residues. Trimming removed 7 bases at V and 2 bases at J, with 9 bases between. Per germline, CDR1 MGHDK and CDR2 SYGVNS. The chain's CDR3 is CASKDSAYEQYF. The CDR3, as DNA: TGTGCCAGCAAAGACAGTGCCTACGAGCAGTACTTC.

A remark on this clonotype: One end of the junction fails to match germline, which may point to a read error. The V gene is TRBV12-3 or TRBV12-4, the J gene TRBJ2-7; 7 nucleotides line up with TRBD2. This CDR3 contains 14 residues. The CDR3 nucleotides are TGTGCCGGCAGTTTTGCTAGCGGATCCTACGAGCAGTACTTC. Its protein product is CAGSFASGSYEQYF.